This T cell receptor beta chain stems from a study of OX40 agonist ivuxolimab in advanced cancers. Study-level information: Checkpoint inhibitors had been given previously to 40% of patients. Among those treated, three patients had partial responses, one with hepatocellular carcinoma and two with cutaneous melanoma.

Measured with immunoSEQ multiplex PCR; TCRdb has only the in-frame clones, and not every one. The sample has around 130,000 clones, just over 90% seen once. General study points: Averaged across samples, CD8+ T cells carried more expanded clones than CD4+ did. Researchers did not establish what antigens the expanded peripheral T cells target.

This CDR3 is built from 16 residues. The germline V gene has CDR1 SGHAT and CDR2 FQNNGV. V was trimmed by 1 base and J by 1 base, leaving 14 bases between them. Turning to this clone: The antigen is undetermined.

The sample here was CD4+ or CD8+ T cells sorted from blood, taken in a trial of the OX40 agonist ivuxolimab. The receptor's source is an adult with an advanced solid tumor such as melanoma, head and neck, liver or kidney cancer. This chain joins TRBV11-2 and TRBJ2-7, with D possibly matching TRBD1 (6 bases). CDR3 residues: CASSLGGMGQSYEQYF. CDR3 coding DNA: TGTGCCAGCAGCTTAGGAGGGATGGGACAATCCTACGAGCAGTACTTC.